This T cell receptor beta chain was sequenced in a study of T cell repertoires in aging, cancer and after chemotherapy. Germline V gene lookup returns CDR1 LNHDA and CDR2 SQIVND (reference sequence). This CDR3 comprises 17 residues. Losses at the gene ends were 9 bases for V and 1 base for J; bases not matched to a gene: 10. Peripheral blood genomic DNA, not sorted cells or RNA, was the template. This clonotype is medium-sized within its sample. TRB rearrangements spanning V, D and J were amplified using mixed TRB-A/B primers. TCRdb reprocessed the multiplex PCR reads via MiXCR and lists one record per CDR3 protein. Altogether thousands of distinct CDR3 sequences are present, around a quarter being singletons, with the ten largest covering over 2%.

The clonotype was recovered from a human donor in good health. The specimen sequenced was blood. This chain uses TRBV19 with TRBJ1-5; 12 bases are a match to TRBD1. Written as DNA, the CDR3 is TGTGCCAGCGATTCCGGGACAGGGGGCTTGAGCAATCAGCCCCAGCATTTT. It codes for CASDSGTGGLSNQPQHF.